The sequence of this T cell receptor (beta chain) was determined in a study of OX40 agonist ivuxolimab in advanced cancers. Study at large: Three patients, one with hepatocellular carcinoma and two with cutaneous melanoma, responded partially.

Findings and limits, study-wide: Among expanded peripheral T cells, antigen specificity went undetermined.

A remark on this clone: Its antigen remains unidentified.

Data came from immunoSEQ multiplex PCR; TCRdb stores just in-frame clones and leaves some out. The sample records around 45,000 clones, around nine tenths being singletons. Germline-derived CDR1 and CDR2 are LGHNA and YSLEER. Losses at the gene ends were 0 bases for V and 4 bases for J; bases not matched to a gene: 7. This CDR3 comprises 16 residues. The chain combines TRBV4-3 with TRBJ2-7, with 9 bases aligning to TRBD2. This receptor was obtained from an adult with an advanced solid tumor such as melanoma, head and neck, liver or kidney cancer. Sequences were derived from CD4+ or CD8+ T cells sorted from blood, sampled in a trial of the OX40 agonist ivuxolimab. The CDR3 protein is CASSQEWTSEGYEQYF. The CDR3 DNA sequence: TGCGCCAGCAGCCAAGAATGGACTAGCGAGGGGTACGAGCAGTACTTC.